This TCR beta chain originates from a study of T cell repertoires in cytomegalovirus infection. TCRdb independently ran MiXCR on the reads; one entry per CDR3 protein. The sample consists of 120,000 to 150,000 distinct CDR3 sequences, 5.5% to 8% of them appearing once. The CDR3 covers 15 residues. Germline trimming cut 5 bases from V and 2 bases from J; bases unmatched to any gene: 3. Germline V CDR1 and CDR2: LNHDA, SQIVND (reference sequence). This clonotype has at least ten counts. The rearrangement joins TRBV19 to TRBJ1-3; 10 bases are shared with TRBD1. Sequenced: PBMCs. This receptor was identified in a human donor in good health (CMV status not recorded). Some clones in this sample may be carry-over from other donors' samples. The CDR3 nucleotides are TGTGCCAGTAGTCTTGACAGGGGGCCTGGAAACACCATATATTTT. Translation gives CASSLDRGPGNTIYF.